The 16 T cell receptor beta chains given below trace back to one sample, sequenced in a study of blood T cell repertoires in COVID-19. Profiled with immunoSEQ multiplex PCR; TCRdb holds only in-frame clones, not every one. The profile shows 200,000 to 300,000 clones, roughly 88% of them singletons. The sequenced sample consisted of peripheral blood. These receptors all stem from a woman in her 30s with COVID-19, enrolled during active disease.

V gene TRBV6-4 combines with J gene TRBJ1-1, with a tentative D call TRBD1 (5 bases). CDR1 is MRHNA and CDR2 is SNTAGT in the germline V gene. Trimming shortened V by 3 bases and J by 12 bases, and 20 bases separated the two germline ends. The CDR3 is 14 amino acids. Here the CDR3 DNA reads TGTGCCAGCAGTGAGAATAATCTTCAGGGCATCCCTTTCTTT. The encoded protein is CASSENNLQGIPFF.

The rearrangement joins TRBV19 to TRBJ1-2; maybe TRBD1 (6 bases). The CDR3 runs 11 residues. Germline CDR1 reads LNHDA; CDR2 reads SQIVND (reference sequence). V was pared by 8 bases and J by 4 bases, with 8 bases between. This CDR3 is CASQGSYGYTF. The CDR3 DNA reads as TGTGCCAGTCAGGGGTCCTATGGCTACACCTTC.

This chain links TRBV5-1 with TRBJ2-3; 8 nucleotides agree with TRBD1. CDR1 SGHRS and CDR2 YFSETQ come from the germline V gene. The ends lost 5 bases at V and 1 base at J; junction bases unmatched: 6. The CDR3 loop spans 15 amino acids. The CDR3 loop reads CASRSGTGGTDTQYF. As DNA, the CDR3 is TGCGCCAGCAGGTCCGGGACAGGAGGCACAGATACGCAGTATTTT.

The rearrangement uses TRBV28 and TRBJ2-1; D is possibly TRBD2 (6 bases). The CDR3 spans 12 residues. V shed 4 bases and J shed 14 bases, with 15 bases lying between them. Germline V lookup: CDR1 MDHEN, CDR2 SYDVKM. This chain's CDR3 is CASSSPVPGEFF. In DNA form, the CDR3 reads TGTGCCAGCAGTTCCCCTGTCCCGGGAGAGTTCTTC.

The chain's CDR3 is CASARVGQLNQPQHF. DNA of the CDR3: TGTGCCAGTGCCCGCGTGGGACAGCTCAATCAGCCCCAGCATTTT. The chain employs TRBV19 and TRBJ1-5, with 7 bases that match TRBD1. Trimming cost V 8 bases and J 3 bases; bases outside gene matches: 10. This CDR3 has 15 amino acids. Germline-derived CDR1 and CDR2 are LNHDA and SQIVND (reference sequence).

This clone was seen only once. CDR3 DNA sequence: TGCAGCGTTGGCGGGACAGTCATTCCCGGCTACACCTTC. It encodes CSVGGTVIPGYTF. The V gene is TRBV29-1, the J gene TRBJ1-2, with 7 bases aligning to TRBD1. Germline V CDR1 and CDR2: SQVTM, ANQGSEA. The CDR3 loop spans 13 amino acids. Losses at the gene ends were 4 bases for V and 8 bases for J; bases not matched to a gene: 10.

The genes are TRBV10-3 and TRBJ2-3; 8 bases map to TRBD2. V trimming: 4 bases; J trimming: 3 bases; junction bases outside the gene matches: 6. Germline V gene data show CDR1 as ENHRY and CDR2 as SYGVKD. This CDR3 spans 15 amino acids. CDR3 region: CAISGAGVVTDTQYF. In DNA form, the CDR3 reads TGTGCCATCAGTGGAGCGGGAGTGGTGACAGATACGCAGTATTTT.

The CDR3 sequence: CASSTTGTGAYEQYF. CDR3 nucleotide sequence: TGTGCCAGTAGTACAACCGGGACAGGGGCCTACGAGCAGTACTTC. V and J are TRBV19 and TRBJ2-7; 10 nucleotides match TRBD1. The ends lost 4 bases at V and 2 bases at J; junction bases unmatched: 5. This CDR3 region has 15 residues. CDR1 LNHDA and CDR2 SQIVND come from the germline V gene (reference sequence).

This chain links TRBV5-4 with TRBJ2-3, with 8 bases fitting TRBD1. With 4 bases clipped from V and 7 bases from J, the junction kept 14 bases outside the gene matches. The CDR3 loop spans 16 amino acids. The germline V gene encodes CDR1 SGHNT and CDR2 YYREEE (reference sequence). This CDR3 reads CASSRDSGQVINTQYF. CDR3 DNA: TGTGCCAGCAGCCGTGACTCGGGACAGGTGATCAATACGCAGTATTTT.

The rearrangement links TRBV6-5 to TRBJ2-1; D possibly corresponds to TRBD2 (6 bases). V gave up 6 bases and J gave up 2 bases, with 11 bases separating them. The CDR3 extends over 14 amino acids. Germline lookup yields CDR1 MNHEY and CDR2 SVGAGI. This CDR3 reads CASSWGVTYNEQFF. In DNA form, the CDR3 reads TGTGCCAGCAGCTGGGGGGTTACCTACAATGAGCAGTTCTTC.

The V and J genes are TRBV3-1 (or the pseudogene TRBV3-2) and TRBJ2-3; 8 positions agree with TRBD2. V was pared by 4 bases and J by 3 bases, with 6 bases of the junction left unmatched. CDR3 size: 15 residues. Germline lookup yields CDR1 LGHDT and CDR2 YNNKEL (reference sequence). The CDR3 loop reads CASSRQRETTDTQYF. As DNA, the CDR3 is TGTGCCAGCAGCCGGCAGCGGGAGACAACAGATACGCAGTATTTT.

This rearrangement joins TRBV19 to TRBJ1-2, with D possibly matching TRBD1 (6 bases). The CDR3 contains 15 residues. The V gene lost 4 bases and the J gene lost 6 bases, with 18 bases spanning the gap. The V gene's germline CDR1 is LNHDA and CDR2 SQIVND (reference sequence). CDR3 sequence reads: CASSTQIQGNDGYTF. CDR3 nucleotide sequence: TGTGCCAGTAGTACCCAAATTCAGGGGAACGATGGCTACACCTTC.

The chain couples TRBV4-1 to TRBJ2-3; unclear D gene. The V and J ends lost 4 bases and 2 bases respectively, with 13 bases between them. Germline CDR1 MGHRA, CDR2 YSYEKL. CDR3 length equals 15 residues. The DNA of the CDR3 is TGCGCCAGCAGCCCCCCGGTCGCGGTCACAGATACGCAGTATTTT. Translated, it gives CASSPPVAVTDTQYF.

V and J are TRBV7-2 and TRBJ2-1, with D perhaps matching TRBD2 (6 bases). In germline, CDR1 is SGHTA, CDR2 FQGNSA. The V gene lost 0 bases and the J gene lost 12 bases, with 12 bases spanning the gap. CDR3 length: 13 amino acids. The CDR3 bases are TGTGCCAGCAGCTTAGCAAATCGGCGGGGGCAGTTCTTC. Translated: CASSLANRRGQFF.

The V gene is TRBV19, the J gene TRBJ2-3, with D unclear. Trimming removed 4 bases at V and 6 bases at J, with 14 bases between. The CDR3 runs to 14 residues. Germline CDR1 is LNHDA and CDR2 is SQIVND (reference sequence). The CDR3 loop is CASSTTDLRDTQYF. CDR3 sequence (DNA): TGTGCCAGTAGTACCACAGACCTCAGGGATACGCAGTATTTT.

The chain employs TRBV11-3 and TRBJ1-6; the D gene is possibly TRBD1 (5 bases). The CDR3 loop spans 14 amino acids. The V gene's germline CDR1 is SGHNT and CDR2 YENEEA. The V and J ends lost 1 base and 8 bases respectively, with 9 bases between them. The CDR3 reads CASSLGQLYSPLHF. CDR3 sequence (DNA): TGTGCCAGCAGCTTAGGACAGCTTTATTCACCCCTCCACTTT.